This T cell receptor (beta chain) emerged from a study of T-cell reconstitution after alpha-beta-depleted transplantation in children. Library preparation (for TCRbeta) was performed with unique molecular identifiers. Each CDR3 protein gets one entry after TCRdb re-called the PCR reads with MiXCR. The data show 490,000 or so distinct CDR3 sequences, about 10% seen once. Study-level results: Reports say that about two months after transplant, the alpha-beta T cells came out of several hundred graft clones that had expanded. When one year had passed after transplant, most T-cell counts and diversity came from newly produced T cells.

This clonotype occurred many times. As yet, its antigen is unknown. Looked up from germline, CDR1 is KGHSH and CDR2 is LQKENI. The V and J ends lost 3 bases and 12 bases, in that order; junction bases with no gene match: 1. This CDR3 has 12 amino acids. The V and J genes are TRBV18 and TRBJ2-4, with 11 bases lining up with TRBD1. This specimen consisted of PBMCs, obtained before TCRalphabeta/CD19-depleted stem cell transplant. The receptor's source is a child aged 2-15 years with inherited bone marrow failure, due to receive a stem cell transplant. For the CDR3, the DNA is TGTGCCAGCTCACCCGGACAGGGGGCTCAGTACTTC. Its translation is CASSPGQGAQYF.